The 5 T cell receptor beta chains in this list originate from one sample, sequenced in a study of regulatory T cells in long-lasting Graves disease. HTBI primers from iRepertoire and Arm-PCR of CDR3 regions yielded the TCR beta libraries. TCRdb used MiXCR to reprocess the multiplex PCR reads, holding one entry per CDR3 protein. The sample has about 540,000 distinct CDR3 sequences, 13% seen once. Stated time point: newly diagnosed GD, antithyroid drugs for less than 3 months. The TCR library used RNA extracted from PBMCs. The sample also formed part of further work on T cells in Graves' hyperthyroidism and ophthalmopathy.

Sequencing was performed on peripheral blood mononuclear cells (PBMCs), taken at new diagnosis, from a patient treated with antithyroid drugs. Receptor source: a man aged 25-40 years with Graves disease.

This clonotype occurred a few times. The V gene is TRBV10-3, the J gene TRBJ2-7; weak D call: TRBD1 (6 bases). Looked up from germline, CDR1 is ENHRY and CDR2 is SYGVKD. The CDR3 totals 17 residues. Trimming took off 0 bases at V and 6 bases at J, with 21 bases between the two ends. The CDR3 nucleotides read TGTGCCATCAGTGAGTCTCCTACAGGGAACGTAAACTGCGAGCAGTACTTC. Protein: CAISESPTGNVNCEQYF.

This clonotype was seen repeatedly, ten times or more. The rearrangement links TRBV6-1 to TRBJ1-3; the D is unclear. Trimming took off 5 bases at V and 0 bases at J, with 11 bases between the two ends. Germline CDR1 reads MNHNS; CDR2 reads SASEGT. This CDR3 is 15 amino acids long. CDR3 sequence: CASSPRRDSGNTIYF. In DNA form, the CDR3 reads TGTGCCAGCAGTCCCCGTCGCGACTCTGGAAACACCATATATTTT.

In this sample, this clonotype turned up many times. The genes are TRBV3-1 and TRBJ1-2; D gene unclear. V lost 4 bases to trimming and J lost 11 bases, with 17 bases between them. Germline-derived CDR1 and CDR2 are LGHDT and YNNKEL (reference sequence). This CDR3 comprises 13 residues. The CDR3 coding sequence is TGTGCCAGCAGCCTGAACACCCATGGTGGTTACACCTTC. Its protein is CASSLNTHGGYTF.

This clonotype was observed at least ten times. V is TRBV3-1 and J is TRBJ1-1; 9 bases are a match to TRBD1. From germline, CDR1 is LGHDT and CDR2 YNNKEL (reference sequence). The V gene end was trimmed by 0 bases and the J gene end by 0 bases; junction bases not matched to a gene: 5. This CDR3 spans 17 amino acids. The CDR3 nucleotides read TGTGCCAGCAGCCAAGAGTTGGGGACAGGGATGAACACTGAAGCTTTCTTT. Protein sequence: CASSQELGTGMNTEAFF.

The chain combines TRBV4-2 with TRBJ1-1, with D tentatively TRBD1 (5 bases). V dropped 1 base and J dropped 5 bases, with 11 bases sitting between them. Germline V CDR1 and CDR2: LGHNA, YNFKEQ. This CDR3 has 14 amino acids. The CDR3 sequence: CASSQVRGATEAFF. The CDR3 nucleotides are TGTGCCAGCAGCCAAGTTCGAGGGGCAACTGAAGCTTTCTTT.